The rows below give T cell receptor beta chains drawn from one sample of a study of cytomegalovirus exposure and HLA in healthy donors. The data were produced by immunoSEQ multiplex PCR, yet TCRdb's version contains in-frame clones alone and is incomplete. The data hold about 92,000 clones, with about 84% observed a single time. The sample taken for sequencing was PBMCs. All receptors come from a girl aged 2 to 9 in good health and CMV-seropositive. CDR3s include the opening cysteine and the closing phenylalanine or tryptophan. A D gene is named only where the DNA matches it firmly. Rows may omit the clone size; those that give it use once, few, many or a size class.

J,D,size,V,CDR3,DNA
TRBJ2-1,NA,NA,TRBV13,CASSLGLISGTEQFF,TGTGCCAGCAGCTTAGGCCTAATTTCGGGTACTGAGCAGTTCTTC
TRBJ1-5,NA,NA,TRBV6-1,CASSLSGVNQPQHF,TGTGCCAGCAGTTTGTCAGGGGTGAATCAGCCCCAGCATTTT
TRBJ1-1,TRBD1,NA,TRBV6-5,CASSYSGQGTTEAFF,TGTGCCAGCAGTTACTCGGGACAGGGGACCACTGAAGCTTTCTTT
TRBJ2-2,TRBD2,NA,TRBV5-4,CASSLREGQTGELFF,TGTGCCAGCAGCTTGCGGGAGGGCCAAACCGGGGAGCTGTTTTTT
TRBJ2-3,NA,NA,TRBV11-2,CASSLVQGSTDTQYF,TGTGCCAGCAGCTTAGTGCAGGGCTCCACAGATACGCAGTATTTT
TRBJ2-7,TRBD1,NA,TRBV25-1,CASSEIEGTGSYEQYF,TGTGCCAGCAGTGAGATCGAAGGGACAGGCTCCTACGAGCAGTACTTC
TRBJ2-7,NA,NA,TRBV5-6,CASNLGDEQYF,TGTGCCAGCAACTTGGGCGACGAGCAGTACTTC
TRBJ1-2,TRBD1,few,TRBV27,CASTQGGGQYGYTF,TGTGCCAGCACCCAGGGGGGCGGCCAGTATGGCTACACCTTC
TRBJ2-7,TRBD1,NA,TRBV6-5,CASSYATTGQIYEQYF,TGTGCCAGCAGTTACGCGACGACGGGACAGATCTACGAGCAGTACTTC
TRBJ2-7,TRBD2,NA,TRBV10-3,CAISLAGGAYEQYF,TGTGCCATCAGTTTAGCGGGAGGGGCCTACGAGCAGTACTTC
TRBJ1-1,NA,NA,TRBV7-8,CASSLGLGTEAFF,TGTGCCAGCAGCTTAGGACTGGGCACTGAAGCTTTCTTT
TRBJ1-1,NA,NA,TRBV7-9,CASSPETENTEAFF,TGTGCCAGCAGCCCAGAGACAGAGAACACTGAAGCTTTCTTT
TRBJ2-1,TRBD2,NA,TRBV4-2,CASSLGLAGVNEQFF,TGTGCCAGCAGCCTCGGACTAGCGGGAGTCAATGAGCAGTTCTTC
TRBJ2-7,TRBD2,NA,TRBV4-2,CASSQGSGLADGEQYF,TGTGCCAGCAGCCAAGGCTCAGGACTAGCGGACGGGGAGCAGTACTTC